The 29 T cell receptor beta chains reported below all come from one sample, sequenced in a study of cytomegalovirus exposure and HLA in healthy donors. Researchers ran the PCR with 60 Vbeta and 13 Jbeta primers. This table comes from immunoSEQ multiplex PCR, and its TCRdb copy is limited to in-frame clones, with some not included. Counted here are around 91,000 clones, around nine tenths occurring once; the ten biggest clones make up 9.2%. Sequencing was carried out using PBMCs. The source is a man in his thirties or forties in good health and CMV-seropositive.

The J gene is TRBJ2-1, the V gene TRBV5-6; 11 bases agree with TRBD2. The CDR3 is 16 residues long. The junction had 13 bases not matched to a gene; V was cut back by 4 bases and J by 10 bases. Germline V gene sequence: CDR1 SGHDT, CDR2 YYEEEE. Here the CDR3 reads CASSLIAGGKFTEQFF. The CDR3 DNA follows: TGTGCCAGCAGCCTAATAGCGGGAGGGAAGTTCACGGAGCAGTTCTTC.

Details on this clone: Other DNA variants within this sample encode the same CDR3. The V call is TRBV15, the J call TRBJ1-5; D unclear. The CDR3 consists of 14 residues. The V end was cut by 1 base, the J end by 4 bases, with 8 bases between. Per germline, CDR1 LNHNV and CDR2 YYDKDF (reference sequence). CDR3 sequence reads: CATSRGGGNQPQHF. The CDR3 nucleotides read TGTGCCACCAGCAGAGGTGGCGGGAATCAGCCCCAGCATTTT.

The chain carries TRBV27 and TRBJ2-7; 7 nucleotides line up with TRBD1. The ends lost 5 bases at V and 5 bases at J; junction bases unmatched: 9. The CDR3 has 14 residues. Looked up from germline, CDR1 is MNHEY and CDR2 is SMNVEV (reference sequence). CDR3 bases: TGTGCCAGCAGTGTCTCGACAGGGTTGGACGAGCAGTACTTC. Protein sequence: CASSVSTGLDEQYF.

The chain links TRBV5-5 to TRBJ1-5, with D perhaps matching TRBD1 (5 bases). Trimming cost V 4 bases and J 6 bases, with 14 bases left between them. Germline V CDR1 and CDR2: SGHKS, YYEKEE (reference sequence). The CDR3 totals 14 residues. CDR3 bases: TGTGCCAGCAGCCCCGGCAGGGTAGCTCAGCCCCAGCATTTT. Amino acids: CASSPGRVAQPQHF.

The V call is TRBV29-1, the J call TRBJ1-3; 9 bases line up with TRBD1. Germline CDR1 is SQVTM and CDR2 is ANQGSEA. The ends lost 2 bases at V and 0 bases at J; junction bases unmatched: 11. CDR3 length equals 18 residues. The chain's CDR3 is CSVEMDRGSGLSGNTIYF. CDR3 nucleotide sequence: TGCAGCGTTGAAATGGACAGGGGATCGGGGCTCTCTGGAAACACCATATATTTT.

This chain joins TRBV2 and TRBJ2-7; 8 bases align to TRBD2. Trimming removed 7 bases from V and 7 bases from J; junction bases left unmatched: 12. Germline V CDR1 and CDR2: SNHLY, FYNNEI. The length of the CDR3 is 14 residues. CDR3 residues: CASNHSPGGGEQYF. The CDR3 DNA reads TGTGCCAGCAACCACAGTCCGGGGGGGGGAGAGCAGTACTTC.

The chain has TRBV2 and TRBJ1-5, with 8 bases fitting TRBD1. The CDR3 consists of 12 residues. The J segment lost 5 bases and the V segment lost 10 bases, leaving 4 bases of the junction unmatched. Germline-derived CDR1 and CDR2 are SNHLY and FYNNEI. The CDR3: CATGQGDQPQHF. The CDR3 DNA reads TGTGCCACCGGACAGGGAGATCAGCCCCAGCATTTT.

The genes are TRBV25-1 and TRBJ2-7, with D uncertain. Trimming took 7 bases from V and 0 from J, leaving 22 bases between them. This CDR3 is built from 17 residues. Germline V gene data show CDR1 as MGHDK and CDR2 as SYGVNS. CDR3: CASTGRFRPIFSYEQYF. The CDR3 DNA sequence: TGTGCCAGCACAGGCCGGTTCCGACCCATTTTCTCCTACGAGCAGTACTTC.

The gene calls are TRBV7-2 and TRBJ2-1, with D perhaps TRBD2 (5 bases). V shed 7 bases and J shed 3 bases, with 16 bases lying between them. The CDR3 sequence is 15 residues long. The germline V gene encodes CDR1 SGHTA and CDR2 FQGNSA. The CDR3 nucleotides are TGTGCCAGCACCTACGGGCAGCGGAGCTACAATGAGCAGTTCTTC. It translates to CASTYGQRSYNEQFF.

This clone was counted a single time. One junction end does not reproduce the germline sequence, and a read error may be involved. The CDR3 DNA reads TGTGCCAGCAAGATGAGACTAGCGCCTATCTACCAGCAGTACTTC. Translated: CASKMRLAPIYQQYF. The genes are TRBV27 and TRBJ2-7; 8 nucleotides match TRBD2. The CDR3 totals 15 residues. The germline CDR1 and CDR2 sequences are MNHEY and SMNVEV (reference sequence).

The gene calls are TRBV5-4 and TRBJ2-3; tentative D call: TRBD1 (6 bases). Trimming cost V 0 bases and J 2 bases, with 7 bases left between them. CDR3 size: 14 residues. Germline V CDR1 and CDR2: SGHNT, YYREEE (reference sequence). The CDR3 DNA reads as TGTGCCAGCAGCTTGGGGGACAACACAGATACGCAGTATTTT. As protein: CASSLGDNTDTQYF.

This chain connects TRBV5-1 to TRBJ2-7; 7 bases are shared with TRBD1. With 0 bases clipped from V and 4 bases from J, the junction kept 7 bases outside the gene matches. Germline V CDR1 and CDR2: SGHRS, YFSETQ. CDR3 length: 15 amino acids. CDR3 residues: CASSLALRDRYEQYF. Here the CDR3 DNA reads TGCGCCAGCAGCTTGGCCCTTCGGGACAGATACGAGCAGTACTTC.

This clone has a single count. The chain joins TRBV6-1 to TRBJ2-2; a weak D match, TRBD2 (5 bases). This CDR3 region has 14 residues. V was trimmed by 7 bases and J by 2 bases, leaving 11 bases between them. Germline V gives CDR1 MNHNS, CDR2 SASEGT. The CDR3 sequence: CASTRGLNTGELFF. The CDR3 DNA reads TGTGCCAGCACCCGAGGACTCAACACCGGGGAGCTGTTTTTT.

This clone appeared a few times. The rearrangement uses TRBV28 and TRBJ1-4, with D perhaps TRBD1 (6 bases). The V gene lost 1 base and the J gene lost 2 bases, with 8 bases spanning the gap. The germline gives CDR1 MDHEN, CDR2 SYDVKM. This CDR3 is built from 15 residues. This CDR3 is CASSLLRGTNEKLFF. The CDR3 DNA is TGTGCCAGCAGTTTATTGAGGGGGACTAATGAAAAACTGTTTTTT.

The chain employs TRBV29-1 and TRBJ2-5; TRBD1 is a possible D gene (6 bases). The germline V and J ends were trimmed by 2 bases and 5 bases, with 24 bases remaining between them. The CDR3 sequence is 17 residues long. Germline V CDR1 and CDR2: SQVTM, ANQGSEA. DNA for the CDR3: TGCAGCGTTGAATCGGACGGCAGGGGTCGGTTCGGGGAGACCCAGTACTTC. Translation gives CSVESDGRGRFGETQYF.

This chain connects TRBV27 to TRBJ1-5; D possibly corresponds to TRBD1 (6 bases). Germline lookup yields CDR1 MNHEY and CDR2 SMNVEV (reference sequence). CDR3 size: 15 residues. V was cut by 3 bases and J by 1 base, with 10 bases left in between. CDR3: CASSFGGLSNQPQHF. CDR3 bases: TGTGCCAGCAGTTTTGGGGGCCTGAGCAATCAGCCCCAGCATTTT.

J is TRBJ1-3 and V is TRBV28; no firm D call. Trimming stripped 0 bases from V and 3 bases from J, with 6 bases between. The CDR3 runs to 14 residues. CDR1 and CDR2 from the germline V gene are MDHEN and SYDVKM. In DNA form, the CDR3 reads TGTGCCAGCAGTTTATGGCCAGGTGGAAACACCATATATTTT. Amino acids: CASSLWPGGNTIYF.

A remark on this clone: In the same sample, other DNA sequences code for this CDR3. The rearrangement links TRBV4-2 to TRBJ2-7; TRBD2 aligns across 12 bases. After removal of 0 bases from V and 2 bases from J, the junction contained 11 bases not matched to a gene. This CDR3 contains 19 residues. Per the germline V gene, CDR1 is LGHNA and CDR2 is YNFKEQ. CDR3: CASSQDRSLAGGDAYEQYF. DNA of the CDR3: TGTGCCAGCAGCCAAGACCGTTCGCTAGCGGGAGGGGACGCCTACGAGCAGTACTTC.

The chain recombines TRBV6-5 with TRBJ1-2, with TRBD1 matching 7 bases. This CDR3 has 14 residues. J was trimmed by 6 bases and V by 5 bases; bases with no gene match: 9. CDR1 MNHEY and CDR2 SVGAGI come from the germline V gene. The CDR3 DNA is TGTGCCAGCAGTCGGAACAGGGGCGCCGATGGCTACACCTTC. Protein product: CASSRNRGADGYTF.

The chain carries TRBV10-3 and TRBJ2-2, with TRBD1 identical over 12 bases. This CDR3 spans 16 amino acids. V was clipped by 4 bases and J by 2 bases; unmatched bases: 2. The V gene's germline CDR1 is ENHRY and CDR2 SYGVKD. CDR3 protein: CAISGDRGLNTGELFF. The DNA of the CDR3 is TGTGCCATCAGTGGGGACAGGGGGCTTAACACCGGGGAGCTGTTTTTT.

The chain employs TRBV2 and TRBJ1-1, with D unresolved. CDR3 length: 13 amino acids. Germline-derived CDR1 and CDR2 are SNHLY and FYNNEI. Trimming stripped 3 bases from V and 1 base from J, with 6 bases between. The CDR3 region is CASSELRNTEAFF. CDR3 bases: TGTGCCAGCAGTGAGCTTAGGAACACTGAAGCTTTCTTT.

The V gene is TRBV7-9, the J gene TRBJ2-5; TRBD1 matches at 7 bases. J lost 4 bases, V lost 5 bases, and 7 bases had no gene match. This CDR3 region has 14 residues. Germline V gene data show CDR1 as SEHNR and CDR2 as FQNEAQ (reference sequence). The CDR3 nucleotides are TGTGCCAGCAGCCGTCAACAGGGGCGAGAGACCCAGTACTTC. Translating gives CASSRQQGRETQYF. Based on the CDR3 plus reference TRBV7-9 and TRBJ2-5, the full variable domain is DTGVSQNPRHKITKRGQNVTFRCDPISEHNRLYWYRQTLGQGPEFLTYFQNEAQLEKSRLLSDRFSAERPKGSFSTLEIQRTEQGDSAMYLCASSRQQGRETQYFGPGTRLLVL.

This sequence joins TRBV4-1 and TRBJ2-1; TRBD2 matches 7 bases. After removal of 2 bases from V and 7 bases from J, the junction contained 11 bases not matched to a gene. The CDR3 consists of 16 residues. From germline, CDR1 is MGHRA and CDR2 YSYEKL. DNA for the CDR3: TGCGCCAGCAGCCAATTGGGGAGCGGGATTGGAAATGAGCAGTTCTTC. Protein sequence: CASSQLGSGIGNEQFF.

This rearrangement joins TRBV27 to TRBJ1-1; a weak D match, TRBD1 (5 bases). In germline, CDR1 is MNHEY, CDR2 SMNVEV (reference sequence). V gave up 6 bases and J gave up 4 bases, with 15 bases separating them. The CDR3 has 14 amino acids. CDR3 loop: CASREQAISTEAFF. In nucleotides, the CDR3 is TGTGCCAGCAGGGAACAGGCTATCTCCACTGAAGCTTTCTTT.

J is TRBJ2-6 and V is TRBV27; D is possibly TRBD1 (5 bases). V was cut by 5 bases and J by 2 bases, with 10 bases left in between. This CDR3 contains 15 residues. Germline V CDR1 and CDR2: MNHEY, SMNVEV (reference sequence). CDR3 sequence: CASSLIRAGANVLTF. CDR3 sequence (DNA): TGTGCCAGCAGTCTGATCAGGGCTGGGGCCAACGTCCTGACTTTC. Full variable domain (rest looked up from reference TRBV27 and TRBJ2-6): EAQVTQNPRYLITVTGKKLTVTCSQNMNHEYMSWYRQDPGLGLRQIYYSMNVEVTDKGDVPEGYKVSRKEKRNFPLILESPSPNQTSLYFCASSLIRAGANVLTFGAGSRLTVL.

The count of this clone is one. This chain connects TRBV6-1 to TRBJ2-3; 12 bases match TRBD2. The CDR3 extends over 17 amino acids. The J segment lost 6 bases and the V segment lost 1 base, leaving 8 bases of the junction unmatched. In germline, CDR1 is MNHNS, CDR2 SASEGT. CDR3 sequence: CASSEVLAGGPADTQYF. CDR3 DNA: TGTGCCAGCAGTGAAGTGCTAGCGGGAGGGCCGGCGGATACGCAGTATTTT.

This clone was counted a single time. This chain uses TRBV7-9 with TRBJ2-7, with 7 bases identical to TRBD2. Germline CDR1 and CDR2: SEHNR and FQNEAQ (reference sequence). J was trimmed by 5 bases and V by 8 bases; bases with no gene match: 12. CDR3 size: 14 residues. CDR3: CASGPGRGVHEQYF. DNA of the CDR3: TGTGCCAGCGGCCCGGGGAGGGGAGTCCACGAGCAGTACTTC.

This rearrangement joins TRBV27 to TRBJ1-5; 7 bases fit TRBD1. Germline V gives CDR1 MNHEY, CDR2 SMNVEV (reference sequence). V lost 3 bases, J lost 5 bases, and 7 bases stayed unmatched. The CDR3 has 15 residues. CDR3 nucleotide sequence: TGTGCCAGCAGTTTTGGGGGGACAGCTCATCAGCCCCAGCATTTT. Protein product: CASSFGGTAHQPQHF.

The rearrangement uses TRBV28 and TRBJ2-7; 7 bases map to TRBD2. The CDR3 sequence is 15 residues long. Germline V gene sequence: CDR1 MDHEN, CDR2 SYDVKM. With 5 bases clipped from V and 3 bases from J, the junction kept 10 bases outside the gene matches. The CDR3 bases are TGTGCCAGCAGTACTCCTAGCGGTTCGGTCTACGAGCAGTACTTC. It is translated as CASSTPSGSVYEQYF.